This T cell receptor beta chain emerged from a study of blood T cell repertoires in COVID-19. Turning to the study itself: There were acute and convalescent COVID-19 samples, and they came from the United States, Italy and Spain. Sources were T cells, B-cell-depleted T cells, or PBMCs; the material itself was cDNA or gDNA.

In germline, CDR1 is MNHNY, CDR2 SVGAGI (reference sequence). The V gene lost 6 bases and the J gene lost 0 bases, with 10 bases spanning the gap. CDR3 length equals 14 residues. As processed by the authors: Nucleated cell number was recorded as an estimate derived from reference gene primer amplification. Method: immunoSEQ multiplex PCR; TCRdb's copy keeps in-frame clones and lacks some. The DNA was the basis for D and trimming; V, J and clone size are from that table. Seen here are roughly 120,000 clones, about 83% observed once, and the top ten hold about 6.8%. The chain combines TRBV6-6 with TRBJ2-3, with D maybe TRBD1 (6 bases). The receptor's source is a man between 65 and 85 years old with acute or convalescent COVID-19. Specimen: peripheral blood. The CDR3 DNA reads TGTGCCAGCAGCGACAGGCTTAGCACAGATACGCAGTATTTT. Translating it yields CASSDRLSTDTQYF.